The clone carrying this TCR beta chain appeared a few times. V was clipped by 1 base and J by 0 bases, with 13 bases between them. The CDR3 sequence is 16 residues long. This sample was included in a study of T-cell memory formation after mild COVID-19. Each CDR3 protein is one row after TCRdb ran MiXCR on the 5' RACE reads. Seen here are about 150,000 distinct CDR3 sequences, about a third observed once, and the top ten hold around 12%. Sequenced: PBMCs or a T cell subset sorted from them (not recorded which). This receptor was taken from an adult woman who had mild COVID-19 (a few samples of this study predate the infection). Cell type and time point are not known. V and J are TRBV12-3 or TRBV12-4 and TRBJ2-7; D gene uncertain. In nucleotides, the CDR3 is TGTGCCAGCAGTTTAGGTGTCGCTGGGATCTCCTACGAGCAGTACTTC. The encoded protein is CASSLGVAGISYEQYF.